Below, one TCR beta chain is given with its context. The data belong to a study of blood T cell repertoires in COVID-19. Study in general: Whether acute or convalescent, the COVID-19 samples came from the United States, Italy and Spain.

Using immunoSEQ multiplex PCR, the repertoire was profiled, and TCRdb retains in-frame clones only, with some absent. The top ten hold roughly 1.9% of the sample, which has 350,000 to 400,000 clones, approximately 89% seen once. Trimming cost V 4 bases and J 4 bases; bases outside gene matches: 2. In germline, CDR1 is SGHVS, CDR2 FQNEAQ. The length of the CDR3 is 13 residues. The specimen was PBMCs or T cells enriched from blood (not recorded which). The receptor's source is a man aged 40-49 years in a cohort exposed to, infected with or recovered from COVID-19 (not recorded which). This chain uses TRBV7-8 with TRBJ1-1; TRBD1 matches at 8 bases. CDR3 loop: CASSWDRRTEAFF. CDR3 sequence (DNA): TGTGCCAGCAGCTGGGACAGGCGCACTGAAGCTTTCTTT.